Here is one TCR beta chain with its context. This clonotype was seen only a few times. There is no known antigen for this receptor. Base qualities are missing; no much larger clone stands one base away. The germline V gene encodes CDR1 SGHAT and CDR2 FQNNGV. The CDR3 goes from the cysteine to the phenylalanine over 14 residues. The sequence is cut down to CDR3 DNA, 42 bases in frame from base 1. V gives up 5 bases and J gives up 7 bases, and the segment between their germline ends measures 15 bases. The sample belongs to a study of human T cells and chemical hapten exposure (dated by TCRdb to the early 2020s). Background for the entire study: For sensitization, 2% DPC in acetone was applied to a roughly 2 cm by roughly 2 cm area of upper inner arm skin. Throughout the approximately 25-week study period, patients were also given weekly therapeutic DPC doses on the scalp. Patch testing was done on the upper back using Finn chambers containing 0.01% DPC, and results were scored after 6 days according to International Contact Dermatitis Research Group standards. Patient blood was sampled pre-sensitization (week 0) and at 2, 6 and about 24 weeks after DPC sensitization. The patient cohort, mostly female, included alopecia areata with under or over 50% scalp involvement, alopecia totalis and alopecia universalis. Peripheral blood TCR repertoire changes were tracked in vivo in alopecia patients during primary and secondary sensitization to the hapten diphenylcyclopropenone (DPC). Twenty-nine alopecia patients provided blood for TCR sequencing at one to four time points (pre-sensitization, 2, 6 and 24 weeks). The libraries were sequenced as a pool, and the TCR yield per sample differed mostly because of small variations in library volumes within the pool. Overall results and qualifications from the work: DPC sensitization did not change how many TCRs were above 1 in 1000 frequency, and no evidence was found of alterations in global repertoire structure. After repeated subsampling, changes were observed in the strength of the expansion versus patch-test correlation and in the threshold at which the correlation became significant. Significantly more large CDR3 similarity clusters were formed by expanded TCRs than by pre-sensitization or healthy control sets, consistent with antigen-driven responses. A positive correlation was found between the number of PT1 expanded TCRs and patch test score, with significance reached at thresholds 8, 16 and 32 but not 4. All patients had alopecia, a presumed autoimmune disease, so their immune response might differ from that of healthy individuals.

According to the study, the label for this sample's time point signals: patch test 3, about 24 weeks after DPC sensitization. This sample's treatment or condition label indicates: therapeutic diphenylcyclopropenone sensitization with weekly scalp DPC. Blood at each patch-test visit was drawn before the patch test was applied. Eligible patients were aged 18 to 70, diagnosed with alopecia, deemed suitable for DPC therapy, and excluded if pregnant. Total RNA was extracted from unfractionated whole blood that had been collected in Tempus Blood RNA tubes. Library preparation was by RACE. TCRdb records NextSeq 500 as the sequencer. During library preparation, unique molecular identifiers were attached to individual cDNA molecules so that TCRs could be counted in a quantitative, reproducible way. From each blood RNA sample, both TCR alpha and TCR beta chains were sequenced. The authors' analysis ran thus. A median of around 96,000 TCRs per sample was observed, with a range of roughly 20,000 to 750,000. The Decombinator software suite was used to annotate V, J and CDR3 in the TCR reads. Every sample was subsampled to the same number of TCRs (28,000) for the PS versus PT1 abundance plots. Expanded TCRs were defined as absent before sensitization and observed at least eight times at the 2-week time point. TCRdb reprocessed the public reads (quality trimming at Q25 with fastp, clone calling with MiXCR) and kept in-frame beta chains. Entries that share a CDR3 protein sequence are merged under the most common genes and DNA. These V and J calls derive from TCRdb rather than the authors' analysis. The table for this sample lists over 150,000 distinct CDR3 sequences; 25% to 35% of them were counted only once. The ten largest clones add up to 2.1% of the sample.

Material: whole blood, obtained in connection with sensitization to the hapten diphenylcyclopropenone (DPC). The receptor's source is a woman aged 18-29 years with alopecia areata. Some clones in this sample may be carry-over from other donors' samples. The rearranged chain carries TRBV11-2 and TRBJ2-1; there is no confident call for the D gene. DNA sequence: TGTGCCAGCAGCAGCCGGGCCCAAAATAATGAGCAGTTCTTC. Its protein is CASSSRAQNNEQFF.